The 12 T cell receptor beta chains below were found in one sample sequenced in a study of cytomegalovirus exposure and HLA in healthy donors. Both 60 Vbeta primers and 13 Jbeta primers went into the PCR. The method was immunoSEQ multiplex PCR; TCRdb's version includes in-frame clones alone and lacks a portion of them. The table includes 150,000 to 250,000 clones, approximately 79% detected once. The sample taken for sequencing was PBMCs. The receptors come from a woman aged 30 to 39 in good health and CMV-seropositive.

The chain carries TRBV6-6 and TRBJ1-1; D gene ambiguous. This CDR3 spans 14 amino acids. From germline, CDR1 is MNHNY and CDR2 SVGAGI (reference sequence). The V gene lost 6 bases and the J gene lost 6 bases, with 17 bases spanning the gap. The CDR3 DNA follows: TGTGCCAGCAGGGGGTGGACGGACGGGGCTGAAGCTTTCTTT. Its translation: CASRGWTDGAEAFF.

The chain recombines TRBV15 with TRBJ2-1; D might be TRBD2 (5 bases). Germline values: CDR1 LNHNV, CDR2 YYDKDF (reference sequence). This CDR3 is built from 13 residues. V was cut by 1 base and J by 10 bases, with 11 bases left in between. The CDR3 DNA reads as TGTGCCACCAGCAGAGGGGAGTTTACGGAGCAGTTCTTC. Protein product: CATSRGEFTEQFF. The full variable domain, with the rest looked up from reference TRBV15 and TRBJ2-1, is DAMVIQNPRYQVTQFGKPVTLSCSQTLNHNVMYWYQQKSSQAPKLLFHYYDKDFNNEADTPDNFQSRRPNTSFCFLDIRSPGLGDTAMYLCATSRGEFTEQFFGPGTRLTVL.

The gene calls are TRBV11-2 and TRBJ2-1, with D maybe TRBD1 (7 bases). The CDR3 is 16 amino acids. The germline V and J ends were trimmed by 1 base and 0 bases, with 10 bases remaining between them. CDR1 and CDR2 from the germline V gene are SGHAT and FQNNGV. Here the CDR3 DNA reads TGTGCCAGCAGCTTAGCAGGGGGGTACTCCTACAATGAGCAGTTCTTC. Its protein product is CASSLAGGYSYNEQFF. The full variable domain, with the rest looked up from reference TRBV11-2 and TRBJ2-1, is EAGVAQSPRYKIIEKRQSVAFWCNPISGHATLYWYQQILGQGPKLLIQFQNNGVVDDSQLPKDRFSAERLKGVDSTLKIQPAKLEDSAVYLCASSLAGGYSYNEQFFGPGTRLTVL.

The count of this clone is one. The genes are TRBV6-6 and TRBJ1-5; 9 bases match TRBD1. From germline, CDR1 is MNHNY and CDR2 SVGAGI (reference sequence). Losses at the gene ends were 2 bases for V and 5 bases for J; bases not matched to a gene: 1. The CDR3 contains 14 residues. CDR3 nucleotide sequence: TGTGCCAGCAGTTACGACAGGGGGTATCAGCCCCAGCATTTT. Its protein is CASSYDRGYQPQHF.

This clone was counted once. The chain recombines TRBV5-1 with TRBJ2-1; tentatively, D is TRBD2 (6 bases). The CDR3 is 15 residues long. Germline CDR1 and CDR2: SGHRS and YFSETQ. Trimming took 2 bases from V and 6 from J, leaving 15 bases between them. CDR3 in amino acids: CASSLLAREGNEQFF. Here the CDR3 DNA reads TGCGCCAGCAGCTTACTAGCCCGGGAAGGCAATGAGCAGTTCTTC.

The gene calls are TRBV27 and TRBJ1-2; possibly TRBD1 for D (6 bases). V lost 3 bases to trimming and J lost 4 bases, with 12 bases between them. The CDR3 consists of 14 residues. The germline gives CDR1 MNHEY, CDR2 SMNVEV (reference sequence). The CDR3 region is CASSFLGRGYGYTF. The CDR3, as DNA: TGTGCCAGCAGTTTTTTGGGCAGGGGCTATGGCTACACCTTC.

The rearrangement links TRBV15 to TRBJ2-3, with D possibly matching TRBD2 (5 bases). V was pared by 3 bases and J by 4 bases, with 8 bases between. Germline CDR1 is LNHNV and CDR2 is YYDKDF (reference sequence). CDR3 length: 13 residues. CDR3 nucleotide sequence: TGTGCCACCAGCAGGTCACTAGCAGATACGCAGTATTTT. This sequence encodes CATSRSLADTQYF.

This clone was detected only once. The chain joins TRBV7-9 to TRBJ2-6; 12 nucleotides agree with TRBD1. The CDR3 loop spans 17 amino acids. Per the germline V gene, CDR1 is SEHNR and CDR2 is FQNEAQ (reference sequence). The V segment lost 4 bases and the J segment 4 bases; nucleotides outside the gene matches: 5. The CDR3 reads CASSWGQGARGANVLTF. The DNA of the CDR3 is TGTGCCAGCAGCTGGGGACAGGGGGCGCGCGGGGCCAACGTCCTGACTTTC.

The chain combines TRBV6-4 with TRBJ2-1, with 7 bases identical to TRBD2. The CDR3 runs 16 residues. Germline assignment: CDR1 MRHNA and CDR2 SNTAGT. With 3 bases clipped from V and 6 bases from J, the junction kept 11 bases outside the gene matches. Here the CDR3 DNA reads TGTGCCAGCAGTGAGGGCGGGGGACTCCCGGGCAATGAGCAGTTCTTC. Amino acid sequence: CASSEGGGLPGNEQFF.

This clone was counted a few times. The chain joins TRBV5-5 to TRBJ1-3; 8 positions agree with TRBD1. The J segment lost 1 base and the V segment lost 0 bases, leaving 0 bases of the junction unmatched. Germline lookup yields CDR1 SGHKS and CDR2 YYEKEE (reference sequence). The CDR3 runs 15 residues. The CDR3 DNA sequence: TGTGCCAGCAGCTTGGACAGGGGGTCTGGAAACACCATATATTTT. Translating gives CASSLDRGSGNTIYF.

This clone was observed once. This sequence joins TRBV4-3 and TRBJ2-1; D possibly corresponds to TRBD1 (6 bases). Germline V gene sequence: CDR1 LGHNA, CDR2 YSLEER. Trimming removed 4 bases from V and 5 bases from J, with 15 bases in between. The CDR3 spans 15 residues. CDR3 DNA sequence: TGCGCCAGCAGCCCATACCCTAACAGGGACAATGAGCAGTTCTTC. Protein sequence: CASSPYPNRDNEQFF.

This chain joins TRBV27 and TRBJ1-5; TRBD1 matches at 7 bases. Per germline, CDR1 MNHEY and CDR2 SMNVEV (reference sequence). The CDR3 contains 14 residues. After removal of 2 bases from V and 5 bases from J, the junction contained 3 bases not matched to a gene. The CDR3 DNA reads TGTGCCAGCAGTTTAGAGGGGGCGGATCAGCCCCAGCATTTT. This encodes CASSLEGADQPQHF.